This T cell receptor beta chain came from a study of cytomegalovirus exposure and HLA in healthy donors. A multiplex PCR was run with 60 Vbeta primers and 13 Jbeta primers. Measured with immunoSEQ multiplex PCR; TCRdb has only the in-frame clones, and not every one. This table has some 200,000 clones, about 83% appearing once. Points on this clone: What it recognizes is unknown.

This CDR3 is 18 amino acids long. The junction had 9 bases not matched to a gene; V was cut back by 1 base and J by 0 bases. Looked up from germline, CDR1 is LGHNT and CDR2 is FRNRAP. Study findings and constraints: CMV serostatus was the sole immune exposure information available. Links to common viral pathogens appeared, in a later analysis, for several of the most significant clusters.

The sequenced sample was PBMCs. The genes are TRBV12-5 and TRBJ1-5, with 7 bases identical to TRBD1. The TCR was taken from a female donor in good health and CMV-seronegative. CDR3 sequence reads: CASGLAPRQGVSNQPQHF. CDR3 in DNA: TGTGCTAGTGGTTTGGCTCCTCGACAGGGTGTTAGCAATCAGCCCCAGCATTTT.